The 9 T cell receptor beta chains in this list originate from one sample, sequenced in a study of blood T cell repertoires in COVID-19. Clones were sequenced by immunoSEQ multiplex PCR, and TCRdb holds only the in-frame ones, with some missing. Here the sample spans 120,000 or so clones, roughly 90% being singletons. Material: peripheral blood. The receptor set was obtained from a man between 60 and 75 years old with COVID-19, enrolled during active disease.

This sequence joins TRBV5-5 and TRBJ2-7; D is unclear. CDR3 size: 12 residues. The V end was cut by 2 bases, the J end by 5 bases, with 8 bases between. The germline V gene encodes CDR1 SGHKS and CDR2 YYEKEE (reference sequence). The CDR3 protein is CASSLLADEQYF. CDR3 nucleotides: TGTGCCAGCAGCTTACTGGCGGACGAGCAGTACTTC.

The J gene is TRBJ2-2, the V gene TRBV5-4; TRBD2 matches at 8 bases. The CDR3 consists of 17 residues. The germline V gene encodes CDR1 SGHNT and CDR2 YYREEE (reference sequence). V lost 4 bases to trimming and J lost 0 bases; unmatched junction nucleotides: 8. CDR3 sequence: CASSTELAGPNTGELFF. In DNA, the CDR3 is TGTGCCAGCAGCACAGAGTTAGCGGGGCCGAACACCGGGGAGCTGTTTTTT. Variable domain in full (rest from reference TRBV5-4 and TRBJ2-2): ETGVTQSPTHLIKTRGQQVTLRCSSQSGHNTVSWYQQALGQGPQFIFQYYREEENGRGNFPPRFSGLQFPNYSSELNVNALELDDSALYLCASSTELAGPNTGELFFGEGSRLTVL.

The CDR3 sequence: CASSNDRLSNEKLFF. The CDR3, as DNA: TGTGCCAGCAGTAATGACAGGCTGTCTAATGAAAAACTGTTTTTT. The chain joins TRBV6-2 or TRBV6-3 to TRBJ1-4, with a possible D match to TRBD1 (6 bases). Germline V gives CDR1 MNHEY, CDR2 SVGEGT. This CDR3 is built from 15 residues. Trimming pared 5 bases from V and 3 bases from J, leaving 13 bases between.

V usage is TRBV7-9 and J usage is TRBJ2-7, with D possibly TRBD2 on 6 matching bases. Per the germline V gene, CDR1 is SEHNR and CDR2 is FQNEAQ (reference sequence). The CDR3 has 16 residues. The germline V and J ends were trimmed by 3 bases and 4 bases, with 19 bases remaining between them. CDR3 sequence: CASSFGGTSSGYEQYF. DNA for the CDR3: TGTGCCAGCAGCTTTGGAGGGACCTCCTCGGGTTACGAGCAGTACTTC.

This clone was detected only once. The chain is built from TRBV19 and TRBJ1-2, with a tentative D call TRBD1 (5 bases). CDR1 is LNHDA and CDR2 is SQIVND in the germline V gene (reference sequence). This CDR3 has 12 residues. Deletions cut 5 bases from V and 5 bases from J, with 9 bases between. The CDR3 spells CASSLDIYGYTF. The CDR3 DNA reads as TGTGCCAGTAGTCTGGACATATATGGCTACACCTTC. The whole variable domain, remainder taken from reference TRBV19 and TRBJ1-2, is DGGITQSPKYLFRKEGQNVTLSCEQNLNHDAMYWYRQDPGQGLRLIYYSQIVNDFQKGDIAEGYSVSREKKESFPLTVTSAQKNPTAFYLCASSLDIYGYTFGSGTRLTVV.

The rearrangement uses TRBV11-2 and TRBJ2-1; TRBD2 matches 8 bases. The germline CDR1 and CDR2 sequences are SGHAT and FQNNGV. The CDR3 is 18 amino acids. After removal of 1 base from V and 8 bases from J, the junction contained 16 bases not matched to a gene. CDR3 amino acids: CASSLASGTRRHFDEQFF. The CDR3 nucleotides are TGTGCCAGCAGCTTAGCGAGCGGGACTAGAAGGCACTTCGATGAGCAGTTCTTC.

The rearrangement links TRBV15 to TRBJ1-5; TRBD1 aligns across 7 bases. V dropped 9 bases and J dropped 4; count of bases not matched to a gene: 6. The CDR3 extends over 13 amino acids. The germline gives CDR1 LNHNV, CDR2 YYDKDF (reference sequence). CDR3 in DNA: TGTGCCACTGCTGACAGGGTTAATCAGCCCCAGCATTTT. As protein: CATADRVNQPQHF.

The CDR3 loop is CASSPSTGVGYTF. In DNA, the CDR3 is TGTGCCAGCAGCCCTTCGACAGGGGTGGGCTACACCTTC. The V gene is TRBV5-6, the J gene TRBJ1-2; 8 bases are a match to TRBD1. The CDR3 sequence is 13 residues long. Unmatched junction bases numbered 7, after V lost 4 bases and J lost 8 bases. Germline CDR1 is SGHDT and CDR2 is YYEEEE. Together with reference TRBV5-6 and TRBJ1-2, the CDR3 gives the full variable domain: DAGVTQSPTHLIKTRGQQVTLRCSPKSGHDTVSWYQQALGQGPQFIFQYYEEEERQRGNFPDRFSGHQFPNYSSELNVNALLLGDSALYLCASSPSTGVGYTFGSGTRLTVV.

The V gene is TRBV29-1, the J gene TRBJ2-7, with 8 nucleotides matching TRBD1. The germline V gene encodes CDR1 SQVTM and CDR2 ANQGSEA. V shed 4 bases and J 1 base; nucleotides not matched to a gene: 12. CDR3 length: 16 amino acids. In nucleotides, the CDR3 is TGCAGCGTTGGCGATTTTGGGACAGGTTTATCCTACGAGCAGTACTTC. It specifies CSVGDFGTGLSYEQYF.